This T cell receptor beta chain was recovered during a study of blood T cell repertoires in COVID-19. Study context: The samples span acute and convalescent COVID-19 from the United States, Italy and Spain. The cDNA or gDNA used as material had been derived from T cells, B-cell-depleted T cells, or PBMCs.

This clone is deemed medium-sized (0.01 to 0.1%). The CDR3 consists of 14 residues. J lost 5 bases, V lost 6 bases, and 4 bases had no gene match. Germline assignment: CDR1 MNHEY and CDR2 SMNVEV (reference sequence). In the study's own analysis: Nucleated cell counts were estimated from reference gene primer amplification. Method: immunoSEQ multiplex PCR; TCRdb's copy keeps in-frame clones and lacks some. That table is the source of V, J and clone size, and D and trimming were worked out from the DNA. The sample lists tens of thousands of clones; 70% to 90% were seen once. The clonotype originates from a man between 45 and 60 years old with active COVID-19. The chain couples TRBV27 to TRBJ2-3; 11 bases are a match to TRBD2. The sample taken for sequencing was peripheral blood. The CDR3 DNA follows: TGTGCCAGCAGCCTTGGGACTAGCGGAGATACGCAGTATTTT. Translating it yields CASSLGTSGDTQYF.